Presented here are 9 T cell receptor beta chains from one specimen sequenced in a study of T cell responses to AZD1222 COVID-19 vaccine. Some clones are missing from TCRdb's copy, which holds only in-frame ones; the method was immunoSEQ multiplex PCR. The sample holds about 78,000 clones; over 80% are singletons and the top ten take around 2.8%. Sequenced here: peripheral blood, sampled on day 0 of AZD1222 vaccination. The receptors derive from an adult in good health.

The chain is built from TRBV7-9 and TRBJ2-7; TRBD1 matches 9 bases. After removal of 2 bases from V and 4 bases from J, the junction contained 3 bases not matched to a gene. This CDR3 comprises 14 residues. Per the germline V gene, CDR1 is SEHNR and CDR2 is FQNEAQ (reference sequence). CDR3 sequence reads: CASSLTGGAYEQYF. The DNA of the CDR3 is TGTGCCAGCAGCTTAACAGGGGGCGCGTACGAGCAGTACTTC.

V gene TRBV5-1 combines with J gene TRBJ2-7; TRBD2 matches at 7 bases. V shed 4 bases, J shed 7 bases, and the junction held 14 bases outside the gene matches. The length of the CDR3 is 15 residues. Germline CDR1 SGHRS, CDR2 YFSETQ. CDR3 DNA: TGCGCCAGCAGCGCTGGACTAGGATTCTTGGGGGAGCAGTACTTC. The encoded protein is CASSAGLGFLGEQYF.

This clone was observed a single time. The genes are TRBV5-4 and TRBJ2-4, with 7 bases aligning to TRBD1. J was trimmed by 3 bases and V by 9 bases; bases with no gene match: 6. The CDR3 contains 13 residues. Per germline, CDR1 SGHNT and CDR2 YYREEE (reference sequence). The CDR3 spells CATAGTDKNIQYF. The CDR3 DNA is TGTGCCACGGCCGGGACAGACAAAAACATTCAGTACTTC.

This chain joins TRBV2 and TRBJ2-5, with D unresolved. This CDR3 has 14 residues. V gave up 4 bases and J gave up 0 bases, with 9 bases separating them. Germline lookup yields CDR1 SNHLY and CDR2 FYNNEI. CDR3 sequence reads: CASSGRKNQETQYF. CDR3 DNA: TGTGCCAGCAGTGGGAGAAAGAACCAAGAGACCCAGTACTTC.

This rearrangement joins TRBV19 to TRBJ1-5; TRBD1 might be the D (5 bases). V lost 6 bases to trimming and J lost 3 bases, with 12 bases between them. Germline V CDR1 and CDR2: LNHDA, SQIVND (reference sequence). The CDR3 runs 14 residues. In nucleotides, the CDR3 is TGTGCCAGTAGCATGGGGGGGTTCAATCAGCCCCAGCATTTT. This codes for CASSMGGFNQPQHF.

About this clone: Its ends do not fully match the called genes, so a read error is possible. The sample holds other DNA sequences that translate to the same CDR3. V is TRBV5-6 and J is TRBJ2-7; D perhaps matches TRBD2 (6 bases). Germline CDR1 is SGHDT and CDR2 is YYEEEE. There are 13 residues in the CDR3. CDR3 coding DNA: TGTGCCAGCAGCTTGGAGGGAGGAGACGAGCAATACTTC. Amino acid sequence: CASSLEGGDEQYF.

The chain combines TRBV10-1 with TRBJ2-5; D may be TRBD2 (6 bases). In germline, CDR1 is WNHNN, CDR2 SYGVQD (reference sequence). CDR3 size: 16 residues. The germline V and J ends were trimmed by 0 bases and 4 bases, with 15 bases remaining between them. CDR3 DNA sequence: TGCGCCAGCAGTGAGTCTGGCGGGGAGTCAGGAGAGACCCAGTACTTC. This sequence encodes CASSESGGESGETQYF.

The rearrangement links TRBV4-3 to TRBJ2-1; D tentatively reads TRBD1 or TRBD2 (6 bases each). The CDR3 is made up of 16 amino acids. Trimming removed 0 bases at V and 0 bases at J, with 9 bases between. CDR1 and CDR2 from the germline V gene are LGHNA and YSLEER. CDR3 sequence: CASSQDEGGSYNEQFF. Written as DNA, the CDR3 is TGCGCCAGCAGCCAAGATGAGGGGGGCTCCTACAATGAGCAGTTCTTC.

This clone was picked up a small number of times. The chain carries TRBV4-3 and TRBJ2-3; 12 positions match TRBD2. CDR1 and CDR2 from the germline V gene are LGHNA and YSLEER. The junction had 9 bases not matched to a gene; V was cut back by 0 bases and J by 2 bases. The CDR3 loop spans 19 amino acids. CDR3 nucleotides: TGCGCCAGCAGCCAAGAAACCAGACTAGCGGGGGCCCTCACAGATACGCAGTATTTT. This gives the protein CASSQETRLAGALTDTQYF.